This T cell receptor beta chain was profiled in a study of shared clonotypes between healthy human individuals. The repertoire was sequenced with immunoSEQ multiplex PCR; TCRdb's copy has only in-frame clones and lacks some. The sample lists hundreds of thousands of clones, 90% to 97% seen once, with 0.11% in the top ten. CD8 cells regarded as naive lacked CD45RO, were positively chosen for CCR7, and omitted terminally differentiated effector memory CD45RA+ cells. Looked up from germline, CDR1 is MNHEY and CDR2 is SMNVEV (reference sequence). This CDR3 has 14 residues. Trimming pared 8 bases from V and 5 bases from J, leaving 18 bases between.

The chain combines TRBV27 with TRBJ1-1; D uncertain. Sequenced: naive CD8+ T cells sorted from blood. This TCR derives from a woman younger than 45 in good health. The CDR3 DNA reads as TGTGCCAGCCGACCTGGCTTCCGCGGTACTGAAGCTTTCTTT. This codes for CASRPGFRGTEAFF.